The clone carrying this T cell receptor (beta chain) showed up just a few times. What it binds is unknown. The authors reverse transcribed all of the isolated RNA, so sequencing captured expressed TCRB transcripts. Measured with immunoSEQ multiplex PCR; TCRdb has only the in-frame clones, and not every one. The profile shows 200,000 to 300,000 clones, about a fifth of them singletons. These data are taken from a study of beta chain features in type 1 diabetes. Study results and caveats: In every one of the four CD4+ subsets, TCRB CDR3s were moderately but significantly shorter in Type 1 diabetes patients.

Germline values: CDR1 SGHRS, CDR2 YFSETQ. This CDR3 is 16 amino acids long. The V end lost 0 bases, the J end lost 1 base, and 13 bases lay between the germline ends. The V and J genes are TRBV5-1 and TRBJ2-5; the D gene is possibly TRBD1 (6 bases). The receptor was isolated from a woman aged 40 to 49 with type 1 diabetes. The sequencing input was naive CD4+ T cells from blood. The CDR3 here is CASSLAPRQAQETQYF. The CDR3 coding sequence is TGCGCCAGCAGCTTGGCTCCCAGACAGGCCCAAGAGACCCAGTACTTC.